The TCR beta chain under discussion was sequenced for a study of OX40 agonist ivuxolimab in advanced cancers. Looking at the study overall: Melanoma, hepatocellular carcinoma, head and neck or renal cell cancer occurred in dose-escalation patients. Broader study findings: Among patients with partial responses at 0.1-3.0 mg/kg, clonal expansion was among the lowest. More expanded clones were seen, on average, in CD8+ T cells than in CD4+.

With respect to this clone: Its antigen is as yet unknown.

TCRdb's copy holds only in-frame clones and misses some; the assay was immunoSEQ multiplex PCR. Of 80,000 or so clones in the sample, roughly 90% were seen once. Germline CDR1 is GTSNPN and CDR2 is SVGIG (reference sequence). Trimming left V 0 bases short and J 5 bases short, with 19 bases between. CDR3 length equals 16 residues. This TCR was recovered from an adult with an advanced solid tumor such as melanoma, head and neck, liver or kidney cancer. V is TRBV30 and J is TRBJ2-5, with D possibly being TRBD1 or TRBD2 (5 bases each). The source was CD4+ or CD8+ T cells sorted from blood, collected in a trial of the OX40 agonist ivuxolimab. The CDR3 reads CAWSVTARGILETQYF. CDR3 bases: TGTGCCTGGAGTGTGACGGCGAGGGGAATTCTGGAGACCCAGTACTTC.